What follows are 17 T cell receptor beta chains derived from one specimen sequenced in a study of blood T cell repertoires in COVID-19. Assay used: immunoSEQ multiplex PCR; TCRdb lists only in-frame clones, some missing. The table includes roughly 100,000 clones, roughly 87% detected once. Specimen: peripheral blood. Source of these receptors: a human donor in a cohort sampled during active COVID-19.

This rearrangement joins TRBV28 to TRBJ1-1, with TRBD1 matching over 9 bases. CDR3 length equals 16 residues. With V trimmed by 4 bases and J by 1 base, 7 bases remained unmatched. Germline V gene data show CDR1 as MDHEN and CDR2 as SYDVKM. CDR3: CASSSRRTGANTEAFF. CDR3 nucleotides: TGTGCCAGCAGTTCCCGACGGACAGGGGCGAACACTGAAGCTTTCTTT.

This chain joins TRBV27 and TRBJ2-7, with 8 positions matching TRBD1. The V gene's germline CDR1 is MNHEY and CDR2 SMNVEV (reference sequence). This CDR3 is 14 amino acids long. Trimming at V came to 5 bases and at J to 5 bases, leaving 8 bases not matched to a gene. The CDR3 sequence: CASSPQGVVDEQYF. The DNA of the CDR3 is TGTGCCAGCAGTCCACAGGGGGTGGTGGACGAGCAGTACTTC.

This clone was found a few times. The chain uses TRBV5-1 and TRBJ1-2; 7 nucleotides agree with TRBD1. This CDR3 has 18 amino acids. J was trimmed by 0 bases and V by 3 bases; bases with no gene match: 14. Germline assignment: CDR1 SGHRS and CDR2 YFSETQ. The CDR3 DNA follows: TGCGCCAGCAGCTCCGGGACGCCTGGGACAGCGGCTAACTATGGCTACACCTTC. It codes for CASSSGTPGTAANYGYTF.

This chain connects TRBV24-1 to TRBJ2-3; the match to TRBD2 covers 13 bases. V gave up 9 bases and J gave up 7 bases; unmatched junction bases: 3. The germline V gene has CDR1 KGHDR and CDR2 SFDVKD. This CDR3 has 13 amino acids. Here the CDR3 reads CATGGLAGNTQYF. CDR3 nucleotides: TGTGCCACCGGGGGACTAGCGGGAAATACGCAGTATTTT.

Written as DNA, the CDR3 is TGTGCCATCAGCGACAGGGAGAACACTGAAGCTTTCTTT. Amino acid sequence: CAISDRENTEAFF. The chain combines TRBV10-3 with TRBJ1-1, with TRBD1 matching 7 bases. Germline loops: CDR1 ENHRY, CDR2 SYGVKD. This CDR3 spans 13 amino acids. The V segment lost 6 bases and the J segment 1 base; nucleotides outside the gene matches: 2.

As DNA, the CDR3 is TGTGCCAGCAGCTTAGGGGACAAGGCGTCCAGTGAGCAGTTCTTC. This translates into CASSLGDKASSEQFF. The V and J genes are TRBV7-6 and TRBJ2-1; D might be TRBD1 (6 bases). The CDR3 length is 15 residues. Germline CDR1 is SGHVS and CDR2 is FNYEAQ. With 1 base removed from V and 9 bases from J, the gap between germline ends came to 16 bases.

The V call is TRBV25-1, the J call TRBJ2-6, with D unclear. Trimming took 8 bases from V and 0 from J, leaving 5 bases between them. CDR1 and CDR2 (germline): MGHDK, SYGVNS. This CDR3 region has 13 residues. The CDR3 DNA sequence: TGTGCCAGCTTGAGCTCTGGGGCCAACGTCCTGACTTTC. This gives the protein CASLSSGANVLTF. Complete variable domain (other parts from reference TRBV25-1 and TRBJ2-6): EADIYQTPRYLVIGTGKKITLECSQTMGHDKMYWYQQDPGMELHLIHYSYGVNSTEKGDLSSESTVSRIRTEHFPLTLESARPSHTSQYLCASLSSGANVLTFGAGSRLTVL.

J is TRBJ1-2 and V is TRBV5-1; the match to TRBD1 covers 8 bases. The length of the CDR3 is 21 residues. Looked up from germline, CDR1 is SGHRS and CDR2 is YFSETQ. Trimming cost V 4 bases and J 2 bases; bases outside gene matches: 25. CDR3 loop: CASSTRLPPSQGQGANYGYTF. The CDR3 DNA reads as TGCGCCAGCAGCACACGTCTCCCCCCCTCTCAGGGTCAGGGGGCCAACTATGGCTACACCTTC. Based on the CDR3 plus reference TRBV5-1 and TRBJ1-2, the full variable domain is KAGVTQTPRYLIKTRGQQVTLSCSPISGHRSVSWYQQTPGQGLQFLFEYFSETQRNKGNFPGRFSGRQFSNSRSEMNVSTLELGDSALYLCASSTRLPPSQGQGANYGYTFGSGTRLTVV.

The chain joins TRBV9 to TRBJ2-7, with D possibly TRBD2 on 6 matching bases. CDR1 is SGDLS and CDR2 is YYNGEE in the germline V gene. The V gene lost 0 bases and the J gene lost 2 bases, with 12 bases spanning the gap. This CDR3 comprises 15 residues. As DNA, the CDR3 is TGTGCCAGCAGCGTAGACCGGTGGGGGGCCTACGAGCAGTACTTC. It codes for CASSVDRWGAYEQYF.

The rearrangement links TRBV28 to TRBJ2-3; TRBD1 aligns across 11 bases. After removal of 9 bases from V and 3 bases from J, the junction contained 14 bases not matched to a gene. This CDR3 spans 17 amino acids. Germline values: CDR1 MDHEN, CDR2 SYDVKM. CDR3 loop: CASGRDTRDRGTDTQYF. CDR3 coding DNA: TGTGCCAGTGGTAGAGATACCCGGGACAGGGGGACAGATACGCAGTATTTT.

The J gene is TRBJ2-2, the V gene TRBV21-1; TRBD2 was called by the table and not checked on the DNA. TRBV21-1 is tagged as a pseudogene. This CDR3 is 17 amino acids long. CDR3 loop: CASSKETSGSDTGELFF. Here the CDR3 DNA reads TGTGCCAGCAGCAAAGAAACTAGCGGGAGTGATACCGGGGAGCTGTTTTTT.

V gene TRBV28 combines with J gene TRBJ2-2, with D unclear. V was clipped by 5 bases and J by 0 bases, with 19 bases between them. CDR1 and CDR2 (germline): MDHEN, SYDVKM. The CDR3 contains 18 residues. Here the CDR3 DNA reads TGTGCCAGCAGTACATGGGCGAGAGTGAAAGCGAACACCGGGGAGCTGTTTTTT. Translating gives CASSTWARVKANTGELFF.

The genes are TRBV7-9 and TRBJ2-1; 7 bases agree with TRBD1. Germline assignment: CDR1 SEHNR and CDR2 FQNEAQ (reference sequence). Trimming at V came to 3 bases and at J to 0 bases, leaving 8 bases not matched to a gene. CDR3 size: 17 residues. This CDR3 reads CASSFGQALSSYNEQFF. CDR3 sequence (DNA): TGTGCCAGCAGCTTCGGACAGGCGCTTAGCTCCTACAATGAGCAGTTCTTC.

This rearrangement joins TRBV5-1 to TRBJ2-5, with TRBD2 matching 7 bases. The CDR3 has 17 amino acids. The germline gives CDR1 SGHRS, CDR2 YFSETQ. V lost 4 bases, J lost 5 bases, and 17 bases stayed unmatched. For the CDR3, the DNA is TGCGCCAGCAGCCCCAGGGAGGCGAGCGGGATTGGGGAGACCCAGTACTTC. Protein product: CASSPREASGIGETQYF.

The chain recombines TRBV9 with TRBJ2-6; the D gene is possibly TRBD1 (7 bases). The CDR3 runs 18 residues. V shed 3 bases and J shed 1 base, with 17 bases lying between them. Germline-derived CDR1 and CDR2 are SGDLS and YYNGEE. DNA for the CDR3: TGTGCCAGCAGCGGGTACAGGGGACTGGGGTCTGGGGCCAACGTCCTGACTTTC. This gives the protein CASSGYRGLGSGANVLTF.

This clone was seen only a few times. CDR3 DNA sequence: TGTGCCAGCAATGGGGCCGAAGGCTCCTATAATTCACCCCTCCACTTT. Translating it yields CASNGAEGSYNSPLHF. The J gene is TRBJ1-6, the V gene TRBV2, with D perhaps matching TRBD1 (5 bases). This CDR3 is built from 16 residues. Germline lookup yields CDR1 SNHLY and CDR2 FYNNEI. With 7 bases removed from V and 0 bases from J, the gap between germline ends came to 13 bases.

V usage is TRBV3-1 (or the pseudogene TRBV3-2) and J usage is TRBJ1-1, with D tentatively TRBD1 (5 bases). The CDR3 extends over 14 amino acids. Germline CDR1 is LGHDT and CDR2 is YNNKEL (reference sequence). V lost 1 base and J 3 bases, leaving 9 bases between the germline ends. CDR3 protein: CASSQVGGDTEAFF. The CDR3 region has the DNA TGTGCCAGCAGCCAAGTGGGGGGGGACACTGAAGCTTTCTTT.